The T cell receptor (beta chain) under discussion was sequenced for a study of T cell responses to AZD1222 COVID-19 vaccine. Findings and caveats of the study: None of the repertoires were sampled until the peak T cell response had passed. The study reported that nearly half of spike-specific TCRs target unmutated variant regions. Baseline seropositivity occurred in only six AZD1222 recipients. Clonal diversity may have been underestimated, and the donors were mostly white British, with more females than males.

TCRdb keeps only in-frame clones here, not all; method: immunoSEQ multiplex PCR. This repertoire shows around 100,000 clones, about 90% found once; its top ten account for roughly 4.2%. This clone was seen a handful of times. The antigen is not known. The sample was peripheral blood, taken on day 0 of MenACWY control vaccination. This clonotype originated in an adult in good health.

The CDR3 DNA is TGTGCCAGCAGTTACTCTAAGGGCCCGAACACTGAAGCTTTCTTT. This gives the protein CASSYSKGPNTEAFF. This sequence joins TRBV6-6 and TRBJ1-1; D unclear. CDR1 and CDR2 (germline): MNHNY, SVGAGI (reference sequence). V gave up 0 bases and J gave up 1 base, with 9 bases separating them. The CDR3 length is 15 residues.